A selection of T cell receptor beta chains follows, all from one sample in a study of blood T cell repertoires in COVID-19. Some clones are missing from TCRdb's copy, which holds only in-frame ones; the method was immunoSEQ multiplex PCR. The sample yields some 100,000 clones, more than 65% seen once. Sequenced sample: peripheral blood. The origin of the receptors is a woman of 80 years or more with active or convalescent COVID-19. Both conserved end residues are part of each CDR3. The order of the fields is J gene, V gene, CDR3 protein.

TRBJ2-7 TRBV21-1 CASEKRTGPGEQYF
TRBJ2-1 TRBV18 CASSPGLAGYNEQFF
TRBJ2-4 TRBV7-9 CASSPGRDIQYF
TRBJ1-5 TRBV28 CASSTRQQPQHF
TRBJ1-5 TRBV12-3/TRBV12-4 CASSRAGLQPQHF
TRBJ2-7 TRBV7-9 CASSPPPGDRAYYEQYF
TRBJ2-1 TRBV5-1 CASSYSGRDYNEQFF
TRBJ1-6 TRBV6-1 CASSEVGGSSYNSPLHF
TRBJ2-7 TRBV4-2 CASSQVRAGDQYF
TRBJ1-5 TRBV7-9 CASSLPNQPQHF
TRBJ1-3 TRBV5-1 CASSLDPQGSGNTIYF
TRBJ2-7 TRBV11-3 CASSYSPGYEQYF
TRBJ2-7 TRBV5-8 CASSPPRGTSYEQYF
TRBJ1-3 TRBV28 CASSRTYGNTIYF
TRBJ2-3 TRBV28 CASSPGQGTDTQYF
TRBJ2-1 TRBV27 CASSLNRVTRPSYNEQFF
TRBJ2-1 TRBV10-3 CAISTTEPGKNEQFF
TRBJ1-5 TRBV20-1 CSASPGVRQPQHF
TRBJ2-1 TRBV28 CASSRGLAGVFEQFF
TRBJ2-2 TRBV27 CASSSPGRRMNTGELFF
TRBJ1-5 TRBV15 CATSRLGGTGGLNQPQHF
TRBJ2-2 TRBV12-5 CASALNTGELFF
TRBJ2-2 TRBV7-9 CASSWTGGYTGELFF
TRBJ2-7 TRBV11-3 CAIEGQGGQGSYEQYF
TRBJ2-2 TRBV13 CASSSGLYRELFF
TRBJ2-1 TRBV6-1 CASSEVGAGLYNEQFF
TRBJ1-5 TRBV5-5 CASSTGTGGHQPQHF